This T cell receptor (beta chain) is from a study of cytomegalovirus exposure and HLA in healthy donors. This PCR relied on a set of 60 Vbeta primers and 13 Jbeta primers. Repertoires were generated with immunoSEQ multiplex PCR, while TCRdb's copy carries only in-frame clones and drops some. This table has about 170,000 clones, around 86% appearing once. This receptor was taken from a male donor in good health and CMV-seronegative. The sequencing input was PBMCs.

Here the CDR3 reads CASSPTGQGVNQPQHF. CDR3 DNA sequence: TGTGCCAGCTCACCAACCGGACAGGGTGTGAATCAGCCCCAGCATTTT. The chain carries TRBV18 and TRBJ1-5, with 8 bases lining up with TRBD1. V shed 2 bases, J shed 4 bases, and the junction held 7 bases outside the gene matches. The CDR3 consists of 16 residues. Germline V gene lookup returns CDR1 KGHSH and CDR2 LQKENI.